This TCR beta chain was recovered during a study of TIL therapy for anti-PD-1-resistant metastatic lung cancer. Study in general: Median patient age was 54, ranging about 38-80 years. Most patients had lung adenocarcinoma; several tumors were EGFR-mutant, two ALK-rearranged; half smoked currently or formerly. Median tumor mutation burden was under 1.9 mutations per megabase.

The time point: pre-treatment sample, taken before nivolumab and TIL therapy. As to this clone: As yet, its antigen is unknown.

General study points: Treatment-naive, never-smoker and oncogene-addicted patients were overrepresented in this highly selected cohort.

The CDR3 runs 15 residues. Germline CDR1 is LNHDA and CDR2 is SQIVND (reference sequence). The V gene lost 0 bases and the J gene lost 3 bases, with 9 bases spanning the gap. This was the immunoSEQ v3 assay. Clones were sequenced by immunoSEQ multiplex PCR, and TCRdb holds only the in-frame ones, with some missing. In the table there are about 43,000 clones, approximately 79% of which are singletons. The V gene is TRBV19, the J gene TRBJ1-5; the D gene is possibly TRBD1 (6 bases). This receptor was taken from a man aged 70-80 years with non-small cell lung cancer. This material consisted of blood, taken at baseline. CDR3 sequence reads: CASSIDRGTNQPQHF. Written as DNA, the CDR3 is TGTGCCAGTAGTATAGACAGGGGTACCAATCAGCCCCAGCATTTT.